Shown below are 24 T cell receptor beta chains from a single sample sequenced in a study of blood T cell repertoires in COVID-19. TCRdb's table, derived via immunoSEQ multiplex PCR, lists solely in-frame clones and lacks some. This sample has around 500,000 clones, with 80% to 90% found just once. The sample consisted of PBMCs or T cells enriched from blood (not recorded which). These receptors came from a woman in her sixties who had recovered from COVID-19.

This CDR3 is CASSQEPWGLAKDTQYF. The CDR3 DNA sequence: TGCGCCAGCAGCCAAGAGCCCTGGGGACTAGCGAAAGATACGCAGTATTTT. This chain links TRBV4-1 with TRBJ2-3; the match to TRBD2 covers 10 bases. V was clipped by 0 bases and J by 5 bases; unmatched bases: 8. Germline V gives CDR1 MGHRA, CDR2 YSYEKL. The CDR3 contains 17 residues.

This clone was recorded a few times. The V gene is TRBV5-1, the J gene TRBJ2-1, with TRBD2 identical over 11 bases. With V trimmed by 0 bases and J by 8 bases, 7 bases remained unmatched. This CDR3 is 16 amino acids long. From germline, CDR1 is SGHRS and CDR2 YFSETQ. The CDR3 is CASSLALAGGRDEQFF. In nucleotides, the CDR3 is TGCGCCAGCAGCTTGGCCCTAGCGGGGGGCCGGGATGAGCAGTTCTTC.

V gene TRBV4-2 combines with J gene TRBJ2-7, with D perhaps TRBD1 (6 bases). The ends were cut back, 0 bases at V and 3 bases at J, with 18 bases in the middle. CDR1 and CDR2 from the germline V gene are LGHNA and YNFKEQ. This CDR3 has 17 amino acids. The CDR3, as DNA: TGTGCCAGCAGCCAAGAAGCGAGAGGCCAGGGGATCTACGAGCAGTACTTC. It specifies CASSQEARGQGIYEQYF.

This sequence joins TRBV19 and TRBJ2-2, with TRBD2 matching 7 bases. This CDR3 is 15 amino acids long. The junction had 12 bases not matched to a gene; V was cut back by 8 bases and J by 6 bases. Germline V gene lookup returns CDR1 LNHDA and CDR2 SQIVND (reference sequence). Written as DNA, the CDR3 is TGTGCCAGTTACGGGGACTACTTGGGGGCCGGGGAGCTGTTTTTT. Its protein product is CASYGDYLGAGELFF.

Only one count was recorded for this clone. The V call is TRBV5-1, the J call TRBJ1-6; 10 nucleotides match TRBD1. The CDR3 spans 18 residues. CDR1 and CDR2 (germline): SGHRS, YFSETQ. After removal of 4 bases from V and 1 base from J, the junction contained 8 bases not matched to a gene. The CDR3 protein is CASSPETGGASYNSPLHF. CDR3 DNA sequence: TGCGCCAGCAGCCCGGAGACAGGGGGCGCATCCTATAATTCACCCCTCCACTTT. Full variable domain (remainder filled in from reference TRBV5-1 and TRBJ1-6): KAGVTQTPRYLIKTRGQQVTLSCSPISGHRSVSWYQQTPGQGLQFLFEYFSETQRNKGNFPGRFSGRQFSNSRSEMNVSTLELGDSALYLCASSPETGGASYNSPLHFGNGTRLTVT.

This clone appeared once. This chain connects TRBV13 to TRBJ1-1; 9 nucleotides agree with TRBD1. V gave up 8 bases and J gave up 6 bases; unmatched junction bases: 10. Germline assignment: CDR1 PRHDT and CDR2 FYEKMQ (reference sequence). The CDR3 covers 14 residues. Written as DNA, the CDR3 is TGTGCCAGCGCCGAGGACAGGGGTCGCGCTGAAGCTTTCTTT. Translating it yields CASAEDRGRAEAFF.

The CDR3, as DNA: TGTGCCAGCAGTGGCAGGGGCATGAACACTGAAGCTTTCTTT. It translates to CASSGRGMNTEAFF. The rearrangement joins TRBV2 to TRBJ1-1; a possible D gene is TRBD1 (6 bases). V lost 4 bases to trimming and J lost 0 bases, with 9 bases between them. The CDR3 length is 14 residues. Germline V CDR1 and CDR2: SNHLY, FYNNEI.

CDR3 sequence: CASGPEYNEQFF. Here the CDR3 DNA reads TGTGCTAGTGGTCCCGAGTACAATGAGCAGTTCTTC. The genes are TRBV12-5 and TRBJ2-1, with D uncertain. The CDR3 has 12 amino acids. Trimming stripped 5 bases from V and 4 bases from J, with 6 bases between. Germline V CDR1 and CDR2: LGHNT, FRNRAP. The full variable domain, rest sourced from reference TRBV12-5 and TRBJ2-1, is DARVTQTPRHKVTEMGQEVTMRCQPILGHNTVFWYRQTMMQGLELLAYFRNRAPLDDSGMPKDRFSAEMPDATLATLKIQPSEPRDSAVYFCASGPEYNEQFFGPGTRLTVL.

CDR3 nucleotides: TGTGCCAGTAATGCCGCTGGGACAGTCTATGGCTACACCTTC. Encoded protein: CASNAAGTVYGYTF. V is TRBV19 and J is TRBJ1-2, with 7 bases lining up with TRBD1. V lost 7 bases to trimming and J lost 4 bases; unmatched junction nucleotides: 9. The germline V gene encodes CDR1 LNHDA and CDR2 SQIVND (reference sequence). This CDR3 contains 14 residues.

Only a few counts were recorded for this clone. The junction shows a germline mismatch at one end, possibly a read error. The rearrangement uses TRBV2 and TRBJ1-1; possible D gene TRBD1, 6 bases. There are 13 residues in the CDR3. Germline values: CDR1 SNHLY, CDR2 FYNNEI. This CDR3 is CATSRQANTEAFF. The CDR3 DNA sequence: TGTGCCACCAGTAGACAGGCGAACACTGAAGCTTTCTTT.

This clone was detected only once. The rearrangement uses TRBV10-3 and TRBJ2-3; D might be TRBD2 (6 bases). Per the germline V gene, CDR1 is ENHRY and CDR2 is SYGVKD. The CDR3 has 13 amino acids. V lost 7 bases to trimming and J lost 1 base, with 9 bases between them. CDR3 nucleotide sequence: TGTGCCATCACCCCGGGGGGCACAGATACGCAGTATTTT. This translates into CAITPGGTDTQYF.

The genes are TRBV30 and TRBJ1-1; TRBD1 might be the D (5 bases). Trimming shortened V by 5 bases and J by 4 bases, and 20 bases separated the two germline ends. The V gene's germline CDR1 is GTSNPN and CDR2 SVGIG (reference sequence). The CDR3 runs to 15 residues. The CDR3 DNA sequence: TGTGCCTGGCTTAAACTCGGGCAGGGTGGCACTGAAGCTTTCTTT. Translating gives CAWLKLGQGGTEAFF.

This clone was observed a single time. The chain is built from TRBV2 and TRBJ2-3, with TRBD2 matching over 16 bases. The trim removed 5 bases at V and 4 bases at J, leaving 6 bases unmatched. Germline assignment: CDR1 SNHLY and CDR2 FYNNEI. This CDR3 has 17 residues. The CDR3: CASSTGTSGGGADTQYF. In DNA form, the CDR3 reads TGTGCCAGCAGTACTGGGACTAGCGGGGGGGGTGCAGATACGCAGTATTTT.

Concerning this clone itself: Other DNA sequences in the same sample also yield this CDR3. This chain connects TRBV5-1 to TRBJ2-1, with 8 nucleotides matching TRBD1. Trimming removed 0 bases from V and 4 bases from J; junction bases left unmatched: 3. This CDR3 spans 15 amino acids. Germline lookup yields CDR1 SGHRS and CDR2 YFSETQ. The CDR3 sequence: CASSLGQGLYNEQFF. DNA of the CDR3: TGCGCCAGCAGCTTGGGACAGGGGCTTTACAATGAGCAGTTCTTC.

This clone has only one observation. Here the CDR3 reads CASSQDGTGAYYEQYF. As DNA, the CDR3 is TGCGCCAGCAGCCAAGACGGGACAGGGGCATACTACGAGCAGTACTTC. V and J are TRBV4-1 and TRBJ2-7, with 10 bases aligning to TRBD1. Trimming took 0 bases from V and 3 from J; bases not matched to a gene: 5. Germline V gene lookup returns CDR1 MGHRA and CDR2 YSYEKL. This CDR3 region has 16 residues.

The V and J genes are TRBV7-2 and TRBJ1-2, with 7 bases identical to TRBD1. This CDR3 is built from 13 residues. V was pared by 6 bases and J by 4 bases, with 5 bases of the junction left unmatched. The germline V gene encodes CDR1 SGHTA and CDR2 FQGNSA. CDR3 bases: TGTGCCAGCAGACACAGGGGACCCTATGGCTACACCTTC. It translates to CASRHRGPYGYTF.

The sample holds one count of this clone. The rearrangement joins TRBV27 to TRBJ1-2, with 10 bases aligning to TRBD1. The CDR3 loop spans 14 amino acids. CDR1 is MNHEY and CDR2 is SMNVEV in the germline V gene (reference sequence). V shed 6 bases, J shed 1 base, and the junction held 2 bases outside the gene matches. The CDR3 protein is CASRGQGGNYGYTF. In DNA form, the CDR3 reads TGTGCCAGCAGAGGACAGGGGGGTAACTATGGCTACACCTTC.

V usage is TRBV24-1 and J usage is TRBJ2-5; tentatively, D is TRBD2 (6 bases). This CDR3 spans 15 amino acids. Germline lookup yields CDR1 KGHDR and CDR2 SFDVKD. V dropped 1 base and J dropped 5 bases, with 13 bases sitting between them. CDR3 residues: CATSDFRGGRETQYF. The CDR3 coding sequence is TGTGCCACCAGTGATTTCAGAGGAGGGCGGGAGACCCAGTACTTC.

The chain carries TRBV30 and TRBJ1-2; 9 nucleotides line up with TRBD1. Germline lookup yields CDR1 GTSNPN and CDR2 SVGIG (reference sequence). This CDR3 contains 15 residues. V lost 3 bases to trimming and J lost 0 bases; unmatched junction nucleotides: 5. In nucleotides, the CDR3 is TGTGCCTGGAGGGGACAGGGCGTCCCTAACTATGGCTACACCTTC. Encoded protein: CAWRGQGVPNYGYTF.

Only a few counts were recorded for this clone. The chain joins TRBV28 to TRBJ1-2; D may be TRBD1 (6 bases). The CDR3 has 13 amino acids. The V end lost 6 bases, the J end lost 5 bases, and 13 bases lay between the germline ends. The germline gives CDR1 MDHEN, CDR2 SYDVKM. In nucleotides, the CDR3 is TGTGCCAGCAGGGCAGGGGCACTTTATGGCTACACCTTC. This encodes CASRAGALYGYTF.

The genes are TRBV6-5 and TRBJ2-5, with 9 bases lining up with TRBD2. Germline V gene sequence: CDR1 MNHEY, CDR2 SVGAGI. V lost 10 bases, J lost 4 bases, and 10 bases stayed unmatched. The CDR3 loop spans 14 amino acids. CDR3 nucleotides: TGTGCCACCCGGCGGCGGGGGGGCCGAGAGACCCAGTACTTC. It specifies CATRRRGGRETQYF.

This CDR3 is CASSAREVGELFF. The DNA of the CDR3 is TGTGCCAGCAGTGCCAGGGAGGTCGGGGAGCTGTTTTTT. The chain joins TRBV12-3 or TRBV12-4 to TRBJ2-2, with D possibly being TRBD2 (6 bases). V lost 5 bases and J lost 7, with 11 bases in between. The CDR3 extends over 13 amino acids.

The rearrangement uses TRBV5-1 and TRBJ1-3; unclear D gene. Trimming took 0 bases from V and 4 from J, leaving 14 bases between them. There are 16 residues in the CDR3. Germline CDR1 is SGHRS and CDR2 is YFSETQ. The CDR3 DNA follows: TGCGCCAGCAGCTTGGTTGGGCTCGCCGCGGGAAACACCATATATTTT. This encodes CASSLVGLAAGNTIYF.

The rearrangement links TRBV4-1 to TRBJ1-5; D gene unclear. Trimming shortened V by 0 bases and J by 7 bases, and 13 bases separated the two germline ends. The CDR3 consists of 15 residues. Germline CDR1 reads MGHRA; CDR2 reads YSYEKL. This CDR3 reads CASSQDERGGQPQHF. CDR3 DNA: TGCGCCAGCAGCCAAGATGAGCGGGGAGGGCAGCCCCAGCATTTT.